The 16 T cell receptor beta chains below were found in one sample sequenced in a study of PD-1 blockade in mismatch repair-deficient tumors. TCRdb's table, derived via immunoSEQ multiplex PCR, lists solely in-frame clones and lacks some. Here the sample spans around 30,000 clones, about 85% being singletons. Specimen: PBMCs, collected roughly 6 weeks after starting pembrolizumab. The receptors were sampled from an adult with mismatch repair-deficient cancer.

V is TRBV7-6 and J is TRBJ1-4, with no clear D. The CDR3 extends over 14 amino acids. From germline, CDR1 is SGHVS and CDR2 FNYEAQ. The V and J ends lost 5 bases and 6 bases respectively, with 13 bases between them. CDR3 sequence: CASSRDGEDEKLFF. The CDR3 coding sequence is TGTGCCAGCAGCCGAGATGGTGAAGATGAAAAACTGTTTTTT.

The chain has TRBV7-2 and TRBJ1-1, with D possibly matching TRBD1 (6 bases). Germline CDR1 reads SGHTA; CDR2 reads FQGNSA. The V and J ends lost 4 bases and 11 bases respectively, with 17 bases between them. The length of the CDR3 is 13 residues. CDR3 coding DNA: TGTGCCAGCAGCTCATCCCCCTCAGGGGAGGCTTTCTTT. It specifies CASSSSPSGEAFF. Based on the CDR3 plus reference TRBV7-2 and TRBJ1-1, the full variable domain is GAGVSQSPSNKVTEKGKDVELRCDPISGHTALYWYRQSLGQGLEFLIYFQGNSAPDKSGLPSDRFSAERTGGSVSTLTIQRTQQEDSAVYLCASSSSPSGEAFFGQGTRLTVV.

The rearrangement uses TRBV27 and TRBJ1-2; 7 bases map to TRBD1. Germline CDR1 is MNHEY and CDR2 is SMNVEV (reference sequence). The CDR3 contains 14 residues. J gave up 6 bases and V 4 bases, and 8 bases lay outside the gene matches. CDR3 in amino acids: CASSSRGWIHGYTF. The CDR3 DNA is TGTGCCAGCAGTTCCAGGGGGTGGATTCATGGCTACACCTTC.

V usage is TRBV28 and J usage is TRBJ1-5; 10 bases fit TRBD1. Per the germline V gene, CDR1 is MDHEN and CDR2 is SYDVKM. The CDR3 has 15 residues. The ends lost 1 base at V and 4 bases at J; junction bases unmatched: 1. CDR3 DNA sequence: TGTGCCAGCAGTTTATCGGGACAGGGGAATCAGCCCCAGCATTTT. Translation: CASSLSGQGNQPQHF.

The chain carries TRBV27 and TRBJ1-5; D is uncertain. Germline-derived CDR1 and CDR2 are MNHEY and SMNVEV (reference sequence). This CDR3 has 17 residues. V was shortened by 0 bases and J by 0 bases, with 12 bases between the two germline ends. CDR3 coding DNA: TGTGCCAGCAGTTTATCCAAGCCACCTTATAGCAATCAGCCCCAGCATTTT. Encoded protein: CASSLSKPPYSNQPQHF.

The chain employs TRBV29-1 and TRBJ2-2; no reliable D call. The V gene's germline CDR1 is SQVTM and CDR2 ANQGSEA. The germline V and J ends were trimmed by 7 bases and 0 bases, with 15 bases remaining between them. The CDR3 spans 15 residues. CDR3 nucleotides: TGCAGCGCCCTTGTGGGCATATCGAACACCGGGGAGCTGTTTTTT. The encoded protein is CSALVGISNTGELFF.

The CDR3 coding sequence is TGTGCCAGCAGCACCCCCGGGACTAGCTTGACAGATACGCAGTATTTT. Translated: CASSTPGTSLTDTQYF. This chain links TRBV5-4 with TRBJ2-3; 9 nucleotides agree with TRBD2. V dropped 4 bases and J dropped 3; count of bases not matched to a gene: 9. This CDR3 contains 16 residues. Germline loops: CDR1 SGHNT, CDR2 YYREEE (reference sequence). Complete variable domain (other parts from reference TRBV5-4 and TRBJ2-3): ETGVTQSPTHLIKTRGQQVTLRCSSQSGHNTVSWYQQALGQGPQFIFQYYREEENGRGNFPPRFSGLQFPNYSSELNVNALELDDSALYLCASSTPGTSLTDTQYFGPGTRLTVL.

This chain joins TRBV5-1 and TRBJ2-7, with 7 nucleotides matching TRBD1. Germline assignment: CDR1 SGHRS and CDR2 YFSETQ. This CDR3 spans 14 amino acids. The junction had 4 bases not matched to a gene; V was cut back by 4 bases and J by 0 bases. CDR3 protein: CASSQDRSSYEQYF. CDR3 in DNA: TGCGCCAGCAGCCAGGACAGGAGCTCCTACGAGCAGTACTTC.

This sequence joins TRBV27 and TRBJ2-1, with TRBD1 matching 8 bases. Germline CDR1 reads MNHEY; CDR2 reads SMNVEV (reference sequence). With 2 bases clipped from V and 0 bases from J, the junction kept 6 bases outside the gene matches. The CDR3 has 17 residues. Here the CDR3 reads CASSLERTGSSYNEQFF. CDR3 DNA sequence: TGTGCCAGCAGTTTAGAGCGGACAGGGAGCTCCTACAATGAGCAGTTCTTC.

This clone was counted once. The chain links TRBV5-1 to TRBJ2-5; 11 bases line up with TRBD2. V lost 4 bases, J lost 3 bases, and 8 bases stayed unmatched. The CDR3 spans 16 residues. Per the germline V gene, CDR1 is SGHRS and CDR2 is YFSETQ. Written as DNA, the CDR3 is TGCGCCAGCAGCCTCATAGCGGGAGGGGCAGAAGAGACCCAGTACTTC. Protein product: CASSLIAGGAEETQYF.

This chain uses TRBV30 with TRBJ2-2, with TRBD2 matching 9 bases. Per the germline V gene, CDR1 is GTSNPN and CDR2 is SVGIG (reference sequence). V trimming: 4 bases; J trimming: 6 bases; junction bases outside the gene matches: 9. The CDR3 contains 15 residues. The CDR3 DNA sequence: TGTGCCTGGAAACGAAGACTAGCGGAAGCCGGGGAGCTGTTTTTT. The encoded protein is CAWKRRLAEAGELFF.

The chain uses TRBV18 and TRBJ2-7, with 8 nucleotides matching TRBD2. Germline trimming cut 3 bases from V and 3 bases from J; bases unmatched to any gene: 4. Germline CDR1 and CDR2: KGHSH and LQKENI. CDR3 length equals 14 residues. The CDR3 DNA sequence: TGTGCCAGCTCACCCAAGCGGGAGAACTACGAGCAGTACTTC. Protein: CASSPKRENYEQYF. The variable domain in full, completed from reference TRBV18 and TRBJ2-7, reads NAGVMQNPRHLVRRRGQEARLRCSPMKGHSHVYWYRQLPEEGLKFMVYLQKENIIDESGMPKERFSAEFPKEGPSILRIQQVVRGDSAAYFCASSPKRENYEQYFGPGTRLTVT.

The rearrangement links TRBV6-1 to TRBJ2-2; 14 positions agree with TRBD2. From germline, CDR1 is MNHNS and CDR2 SASEGT. CDR3 size: 17 residues. The trim removed 3 bases at V and 3 bases at J, leaving 3 bases unmatched. CDR3 region: CASSDAGLAGDTGELFF. CDR3 DNA sequence: TGTGCCAGCAGTGACGCGGGACTAGCGGGAGACACCGGGGAGCTGTTTTTT.

The chain has TRBV5-8 and TRBJ1-2; 8 nucleotides agree with TRBD1. The CDR3 sequence is 15 residues long. Germline-derived CDR1 and CDR2 are SGHTS and YDEGEE. With 4 bases clipped from V and 7 bases from J, the junction kept 12 bases outside the gene matches. The CDR3 spells CASSRRTGPTPGYTF. The DNA for the CDR3 is TGTGCCAGCAGCCGACGGACAGGGCCCACTCCTGGCTACACCTTC.

This chain joins TRBV6-5 and TRBJ2-2; TRBD2 aligns across 11 bases. CDR1 is MNHEY, CDR2 SVGAGI, per germline. The V segment lost 5 bases and the J segment 13 bases; nucleotides outside the gene matches: 12. There are 15 residues in the CDR3. Written as DNA, the CDR3 is TGTGCCAGCAGTAGTCCGGGACTAGCGGAGGTATCGCTGTTTTTT. This sequence encodes CASSSPGLAEVSLFF.

The V gene is TRBV9, the J gene TRBJ2-1, with unresolved D. V lost 0 bases and J lost 7, with 5 bases in between. Germline CDR1 SGDLS, CDR2 YYNGEE. The CDR3 has 12 residues. CDR3 sequence: CASSVDGNEQFF. In DNA form, the CDR3 reads TGTGCCAGCAGCGTAGACGGGAATGAGCAGTTCTTC.